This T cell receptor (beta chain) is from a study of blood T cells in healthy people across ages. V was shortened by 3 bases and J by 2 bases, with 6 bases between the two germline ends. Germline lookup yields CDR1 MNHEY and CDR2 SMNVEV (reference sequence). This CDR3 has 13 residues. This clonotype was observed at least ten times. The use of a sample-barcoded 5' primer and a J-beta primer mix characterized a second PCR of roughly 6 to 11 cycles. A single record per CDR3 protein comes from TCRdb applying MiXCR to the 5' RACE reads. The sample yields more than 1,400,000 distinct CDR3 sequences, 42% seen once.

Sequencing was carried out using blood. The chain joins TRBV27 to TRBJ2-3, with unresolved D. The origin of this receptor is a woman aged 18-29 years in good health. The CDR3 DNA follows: TGTGCCAGCAGTTTGCGGTACACAGATACGCAGTATTTT. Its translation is CASSLRYTDTQYF.